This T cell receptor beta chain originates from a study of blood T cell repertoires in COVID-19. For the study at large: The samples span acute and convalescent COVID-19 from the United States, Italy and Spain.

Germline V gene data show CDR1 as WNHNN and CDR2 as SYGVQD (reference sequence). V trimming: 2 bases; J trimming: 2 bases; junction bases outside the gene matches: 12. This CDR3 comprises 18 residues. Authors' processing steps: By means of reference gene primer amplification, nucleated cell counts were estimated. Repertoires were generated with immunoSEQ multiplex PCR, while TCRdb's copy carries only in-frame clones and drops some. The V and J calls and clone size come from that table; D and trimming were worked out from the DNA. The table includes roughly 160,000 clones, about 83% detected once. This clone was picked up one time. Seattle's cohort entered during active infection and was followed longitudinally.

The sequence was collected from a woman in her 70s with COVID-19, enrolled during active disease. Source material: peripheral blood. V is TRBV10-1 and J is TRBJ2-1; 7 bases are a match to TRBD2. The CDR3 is CASSEGGVIGIPYNEQFF. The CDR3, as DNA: TGCGCCAGCAGTGAGGGGGGGGTAATAGGGATCCCCTACAATGAGCAGTTCTTC.